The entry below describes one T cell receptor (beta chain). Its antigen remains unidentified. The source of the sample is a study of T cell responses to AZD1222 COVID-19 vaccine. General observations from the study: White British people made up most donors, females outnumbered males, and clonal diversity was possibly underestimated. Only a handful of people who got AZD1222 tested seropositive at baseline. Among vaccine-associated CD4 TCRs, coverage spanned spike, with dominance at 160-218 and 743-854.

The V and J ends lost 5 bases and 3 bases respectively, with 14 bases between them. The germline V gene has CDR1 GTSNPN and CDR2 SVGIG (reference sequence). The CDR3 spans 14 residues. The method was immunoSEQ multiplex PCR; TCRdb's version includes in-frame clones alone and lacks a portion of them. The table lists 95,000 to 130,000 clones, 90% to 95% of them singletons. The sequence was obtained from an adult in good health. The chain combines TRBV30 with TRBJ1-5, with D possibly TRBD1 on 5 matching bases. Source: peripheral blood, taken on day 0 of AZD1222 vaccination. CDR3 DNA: TGTGCCTGGGCTCAGGGCGGTCCCAATCAGCCCCAGCATTTT. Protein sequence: CAWAQGGPNQPQHF.